Each of the 12 T cell receptor beta chains below was sequenced from the same sample in a study of T cell repertoires in cytomegalovirus infection. One entry per CDR3 protein results from TCRdb running MiXCR on the reads. The sample lists some 180,000 distinct CDR3 sequences; about a sixth were seen once. Specimen: CD8+ T cells from PBMCs. Receptors were obtained from a human donor in good health (CMV status not recorded). Some clones in this sample may be carry-over from other donors' samples.

The gene calls are TRBV7-8 and TRBJ2-1; 8 bases are shared with TRBD2. After removal of 0 bases from V and 7 bases from J, the junction contained 8 bases not matched to a gene. Germline V gives CDR1 SGHVS, CDR2 FQNEAQ. The CDR3 runs 16 residues. The CDR3 DNA reads as TGTGCCAGCAGCTTAGCGACAACGGGGGGGCGTAATGAGCAGTTCTTC. Translation: CASSLATTGGRNEQFF.

Only a few counts were recorded for this clonotype. J is TRBJ2-1 and V is TRBV7-9; 7 nucleotides line up with TRBD1. CDR3 length: 14 amino acids. In germline, CDR1 is SEHNR, CDR2 FQNEAQ (reference sequence). Trimming cost V 5 bases and J 4 bases; bases outside gene matches: 5. The CDR3 protein is CASSHQDRYNEQFF. DNA of the CDR3: TGTGCCAGCAGCCATCAGGACAGGTACAATGAGCAGTTCTTC.

This chain joins TRBV7-2 and TRBJ1-5, with TRBD1 as a possible D gene (6 bases). Trimming shortened V by 5 bases and J by 1 base, and 12 bases separated the two germline ends. CDR3 length: 15 amino acids. Germline V gene lookup returns CDR1 SGHTA and CDR2 FQGNSA. CDR3 protein: CASSVGTLSNQPQHF. CDR3 nucleotide sequence: TGTGCCAGCAGCGTGGGGACACTAAGCAATCAGCCCCAGCATTTT.

This clonotype turned up a few times. The rearrangement links TRBV20-1 to TRBJ2-1; no firm D call. Germline V CDR1 and CDR2: DFQATT, SNEGSKA (reference sequence). Trimming removed 2 bases from V and 5 bases from J, with 7 bases in between. This CDR3 is 12 amino acids long. The CDR3 sequence is CSARSRDNEQFF. CDR3 DNA sequence: TGCAGTGCTAGATCCAGAGACAATGAGCAGTTCTTC.

The chain has TRBV7-4 and TRBJ2-1; D not resolved. The CDR3 contains 12 residues. Deletions cut 5 bases from V and 8 bases from J, with 10 bases between. CDR1 and CDR2 (germline): SGHVT, SQSDAQ. The CDR3 spells CASSPPSHEQFF. In DNA, the CDR3 is TGTGCCAGCAGCCCCCCCAGTCATGAGCAGTTCTTC.

This sequence joins TRBV12-3 or TRBV12-4 and TRBJ2-1; 11 positions match TRBD2. The ends lost 0 bases at V and 4 bases at J; junction bases unmatched: 2. CDR3 length equals 16 residues. CDR3 DNA: TGTGCCAGCAGTTTAGCGCTAGCGGGGGGATACAATGAGCAGTTCTTC. It codes for CASSLALAGGYNEQFF.

This chain uses TRBV13 with TRBJ2-7; TRBD2 aligns across 8 bases. The CDR3 runs 15 residues. Germline V gives CDR1 PRHDT, CDR2 FYEKMQ (reference sequence). Trimming at V came to 0 bases and at J to 5 bases, leaving 6 bases not matched to a gene. The CDR3 DNA is TGTGCCAGCAGCTTAGGCCGGGGGGGGCAGCACGAGCAGTACTTC. It is translated as CASSLGRGGQHEQYF.

V gene TRBV20-1 combines with J gene TRBJ2-7, with no clear D. Germline V gene sequence: CDR1 DFQATT, CDR2 SNEGSKA (reference sequence). This CDR3 spans 14 amino acids. V lost 0 bases, J lost 0 bases, and 9 bases lay in between. CDR3 protein: CSARDVTLSYEQYF. The CDR3 nucleotides are TGCAGTGCTAGAGATGTCACCCTCTCCTACGAGCAGTACTTC.

The chain combines TRBV28 with TRBJ1-1; TRBD1 is a possible D gene (5 bases). This CDR3 comprises 17 residues. Trimming pared 4 bases from V and 0 bases from J, leaving 18 bases between. Germline CDR1 and CDR2: MDHEN and SYDVKM. The CDR3 DNA sequence: TGTGCCAGCAGTTCCTTGTATCGGGGCGTGATGAACACTGAAGCTTTCTTT. This sequence encodes CASSSLYRGVMNTEAFF.

J is TRBJ1-5 and V is TRBV6-2 or TRBV6-3; 9 nucleotides agree with TRBD1. V shed 2 bases and J 6 bases; nucleotides not matched to a gene: 5. Germline V gene lookup returns CDR1 MNHEY and CDR2 SVGEGT. The CDR3 length is 15 residues. DNA for the CDR3: TGTGCCAGCAGTTACGACTGGACAGGGGCTCAGCCCCAGCATTTT. This translates into CASSYDWTGAQPQHF.

This clonotype was picked up a small number of times. The genes are TRBV12-3 or TRBV12-4 and TRBJ2-1; 9 nucleotides line up with TRBD2. This CDR3 spans 16 amino acids. With V trimmed by 4 bases and J by 8 bases, 12 bases remained unmatched. CDR3 nucleotide sequence: TGTGCCAGCAGTTCGCGGGTAGCGGGGGTGTTGGATGAGCAGTTCTTC. Protein: CASSSRVAGVLDEQFF.

This clonotype has more than one count but fewer than ten. The chain carries TRBV7-9 and TRBJ1-4; 9 bases fit TRBD1. CDR3 length equals 15 residues. V trimming: 8 bases; J trimming: 6 bases; junction bases outside the gene matches: 10. CDR1 and CDR2 (germline): SEHNR, FQNEAQ (reference sequence). CDR3: CASVLPGQGHEKLFF. CDR3 nucleotides: TGTGCCAGCGTCCTGCCGGGACAGGGTCATGAAAAACTGTTTTTT. The full variable domain, rest sourced from reference TRBV7-9 and TRBJ1-4, is DTGVSQNPRHKITKRGQNVTFRCDPISEHNRLYWYRQTLGQGPEFLTYFQNEAQLEKSRLLSDRFSAERPKGSFSTLEIQRTEQGDSAMYLCASVLPGQGHEKLFFGSGTQLSVL.